The next 13 T cell receptor beta chains were all read from a single sample in a study of OX40 agonist ivuxolimab in advanced cancers. The repertoire was sequenced with immunoSEQ multiplex PCR; TCRdb's copy has only in-frame clones and lacks some. The sample lists around 40,000 clones, 80% occurring once. Sample: CD4+ or CD8+ T cells sorted from blood, taken in a trial of the OX40 agonist ivuxolimab. All receptors come from an adult with an advanced solid tumor such as melanoma, head and neck, liver or kidney cancer.

The rearrangement joins TRBV25-1 to TRBJ2-3, with no clear D. The germline V gene has CDR1 MGHDK and CDR2 SYGVNS. CDR3 length: 14 residues. V dropped 6 bases and J dropped 0 bases, with 10 bases sitting between them. The CDR3: CASSRRASTDTQYF. CDR3 nucleotides: TGTGCCAGCAGCCGCCGGGCTAGCACAGATACGCAGTATTTT.

This clone came up a few times. The chain has TRBV14 and TRBJ1-6; TRBD1 might be the D (5 bases). Germline V gene data show CDR1 as SGHDN and CDR2 as FVKESK. This CDR3 has 11 residues. V gave up 6 bases and J gave up 15 bases, with 12 bases separating them. The CDR3 nucleotides are TGTGCCAGCAGTGGGGCCTCTCTCCTCCACTTT. This encodes CASSGASLLHF.

This clone appeared a single time. The chain combines TRBV6-5 with TRBJ1-6; D gene ambiguous. The germline V and J ends were trimmed by 7 bases and 5 bases, with 9 bases remaining between them. The CDR3 extends over 13 amino acids. The germline V gene has CDR1 MNHEY and CDR2 SVGAGI. The CDR3 here is CASMLGNNSPLHF. In nucleotides, the CDR3 is TGTGCCAGCATGTTGGGGAATAATTCACCCCTCCACTTT.

The chain combines TRBV18 with TRBJ1-3; no firm D call. The length of the CDR3 is 15 residues. V was clipped by 0 bases and J by 2 bases, with 8 bases between them. Looked up from germline, CDR1 is KGHSH and CDR2 is LQKENI. CDR3: CASSPPPGAGNTIYF. As DNA, the CDR3 is TGTGCCAGCTCACCACCCCCCGGGGCTGGAAACACCATATATTTT.

This sequence joins TRBV5-1 and TRBJ2-2, with TRBD1 matching 10 bases. Germline loops: CDR1 SGHRS, CDR2 YFSETQ. CDR3 size: 13 residues. With V trimmed by 6 bases and J by 6 bases, 2 bases remained unmatched. CDR3 sequence reads: CASTTGGPGELFF. Written as DNA, the CDR3 is TGCGCCAGCACGACAGGGGGCCCCGGGGAGCTGTTTTTT.

This clone occurred a few times. The chain has TRBV5-1 and TRBJ2-3, with a possible D match to TRBD1 (6 bases). The V and J ends lost 6 bases and 4 bases respectively, with 18 bases between them. The germline CDR1 and CDR2 sequences are SGHRS and YFSETQ. The CDR3 runs 15 residues. CDR3 amino acids: CASTPSNTGPDTQYF. The DNA for the CDR3 is TGCGCCAGCACTCCGTCAAACACAGGGCCAGATACGCAGTATTTT.

Remarks on this clone: Its ends do not fully match the called genes, so a read error is possible. This chain links TRBV9 with TRBJ2-1, with 7 bases identical to TRBD1. This CDR3 is built from 15 residues. Germline-derived CDR1 and CDR2 are SGDLS and YYNGEE. The CDR3 sequence is CASTVDGTDRRGQFF. Written as DNA, the CDR3 is TGTGCCAGCACCGTAGATGGGACAGATCGCCGGGGGCAGTTCTTC. The full variable domain, completed using reference TRBV9 and TRBJ2-1, is DSGVTQTPKHLITATGQRVTLRCSPRSGDLSVYWYQQSLDQGLQFLIQYYNGEERAKGNILERFSAQQFPDLHSELNLSSLELGDSALYFCASTVDGTDRRGQFFGPGTRLTVL.

This clone has only a few counts. The chain is built from TRBV5-6 and TRBJ2-7; 7 nucleotides match TRBD1. Per germline, CDR1 SGHDT and CDR2 YYEEEE. CDR3 length: 14 amino acids. Trimming removed 4 bases from V and 5 bases from J; junction bases left unmatched: 9. In DNA, the CDR3 is TGTGCCAGCAGCCCAGGACTGACAGGGAACGAGCAGTACTTC. It encodes CASSPGLTGNEQYF.

The V gene is TRBV18, the J gene TRBJ2-5, with D perhaps being TRBD1 or TRBD2 (5 bases each). CDR3 length: 14 amino acids. Trimming left V 6 bases short and J 1 base short, with 12 bases between. Germline CDR1 KGHSH, CDR2 LQKENI. The CDR3 DNA follows: TGTGCCAGCTCCCCGTGGGGGAGCCAAGAGACCCAGTACTTC. Amino acids: CASSPWGSQETQYF.

The chain carries TRBV5-4 and TRBJ1-3; D remains ambiguous. In germline, CDR1 is SGHNT, CDR2 YYREEE (reference sequence). The CDR3 is made up of 16 amino acids. The V end lost 4 bases, the J end lost 0 bases, and 14 bases lay between the germline ends. Here the CDR3 reads CASSRSGTPSGNTIYF. DNA for the CDR3: TGTGCCAGCAGCCGATCCGGCACTCCCTCTGGAAACACCATATATTTT.

The genes are TRBV9 and TRBJ2-5; the D gene is possibly TRBD1 (6 bases). Germline CDR1 and CDR2: SGDLS and YYNGEE. V lost 0 bases and J 2 bases, leaving 11 bases between the germline ends. The CDR3 has 15 amino acids. CDR3 coding DNA: TGTGCCAGCAGCGTAGCGGGACACGGACAAGAGACCCAGTACTTC. It codes for CASSVAGHGQETQYF.

The rearrangement links TRBV15 to TRBJ2-5; D might be TRBD1 or TRBD2, each matching 5 bases. The V gene's germline CDR1 is LNHNV and CDR2 YYDKDF (reference sequence). Trimming took 1 base from V and 3 from J, leaving 9 bases between them. This CDR3 has 14 amino acids. For the CDR3, the DNA is TGTGCCACCAGCAGAGGGGGGAGAAAAGAGACCCAGTACTTC. It encodes CATSRGGRKETQYF.

The V gene is TRBV4-3, the J gene TRBJ2-7; a possible D gene is TRBD1 (7 bases). Germline-derived CDR1 and CDR2 are LGHNA and YSLEER. This CDR3 comprises 16 residues. Trimming removed 4 bases from V and 2 bases from J, with 18 bases in between. CDR3 sequence (DNA): TGCGCCAGCAGCCTATCCAGGGGGGAGAATCCCTACGAGCAGTACTTC. This codes for CASSLSRGENPYEQYF.